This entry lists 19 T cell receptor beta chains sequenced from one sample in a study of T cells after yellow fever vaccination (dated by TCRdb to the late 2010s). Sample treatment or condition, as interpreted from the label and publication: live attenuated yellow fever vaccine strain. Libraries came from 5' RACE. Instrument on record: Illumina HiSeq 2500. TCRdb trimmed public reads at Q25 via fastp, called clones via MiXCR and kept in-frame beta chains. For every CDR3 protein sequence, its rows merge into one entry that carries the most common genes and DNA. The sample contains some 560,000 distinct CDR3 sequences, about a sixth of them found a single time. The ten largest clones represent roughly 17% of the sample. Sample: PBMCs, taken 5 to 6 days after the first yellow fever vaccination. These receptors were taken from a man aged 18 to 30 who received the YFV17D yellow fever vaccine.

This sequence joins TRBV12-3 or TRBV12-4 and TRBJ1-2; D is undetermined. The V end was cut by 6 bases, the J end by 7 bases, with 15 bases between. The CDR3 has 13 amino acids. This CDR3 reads CASSLPRSSGYTF. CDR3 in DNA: TGTGCCAGCAGCCTTCCTCGTAGTAGTGGCTACACCTTC.

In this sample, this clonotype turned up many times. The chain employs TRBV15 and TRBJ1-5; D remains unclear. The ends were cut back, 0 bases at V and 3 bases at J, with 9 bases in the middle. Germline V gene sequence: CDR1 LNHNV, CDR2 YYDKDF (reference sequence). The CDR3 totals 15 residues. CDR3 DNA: TGTGCCACCAGCAGAGATCCACGGATCAATCAGCCCCAGCATTTT. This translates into CATSRDPRINQPQHF.

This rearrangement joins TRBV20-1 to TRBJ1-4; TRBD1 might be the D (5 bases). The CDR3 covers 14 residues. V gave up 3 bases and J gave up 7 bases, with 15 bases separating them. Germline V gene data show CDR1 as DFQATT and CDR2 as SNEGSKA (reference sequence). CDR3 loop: CSASHRWGGEKLFF. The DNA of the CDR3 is TGCAGTGCTAGCCACCGATGGGGGGGTGAAAAACTGTTTTTT.

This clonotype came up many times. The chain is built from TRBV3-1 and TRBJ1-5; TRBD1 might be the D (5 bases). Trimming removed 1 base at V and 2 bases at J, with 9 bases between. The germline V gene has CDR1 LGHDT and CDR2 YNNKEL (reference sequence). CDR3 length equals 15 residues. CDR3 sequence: CASSQGLQGNQPQHF. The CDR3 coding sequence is TGTGCCAGCAGCCAAGGTCTACAGGGCAATCAGCCCCAGCATTTT.

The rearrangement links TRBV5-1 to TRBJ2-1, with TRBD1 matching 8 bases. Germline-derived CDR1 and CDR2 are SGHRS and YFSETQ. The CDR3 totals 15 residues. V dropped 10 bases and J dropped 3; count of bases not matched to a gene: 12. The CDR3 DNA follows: TGCGCCGCGGCTACCGGGACAGGAAACTACAATGAGCAGTTCTTC. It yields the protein CAAATGTGNYNEQFF. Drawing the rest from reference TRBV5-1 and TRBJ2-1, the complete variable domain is KAGVTQTPRYLIKTRGQQVTLSCSPISGHRSVSWYQQTPGQGLQFLFEYFSETQRNKGNFPGRFSGRQFSNSRSEMNVSTLELGDSALYLCAAATGTGNYNEQFFGPGTRLTVL.

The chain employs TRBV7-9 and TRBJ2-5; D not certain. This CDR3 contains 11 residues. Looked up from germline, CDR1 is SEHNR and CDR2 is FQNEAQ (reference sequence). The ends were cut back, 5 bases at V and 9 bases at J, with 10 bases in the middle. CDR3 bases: TGTGCCAGCAGCCTGCTTCGGGCCCAGTACTTC. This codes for CASSLLRAQYF.

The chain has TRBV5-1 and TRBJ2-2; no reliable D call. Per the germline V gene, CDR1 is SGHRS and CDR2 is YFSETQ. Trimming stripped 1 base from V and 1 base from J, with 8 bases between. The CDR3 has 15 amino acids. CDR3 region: CASSLSRQNTGELFF. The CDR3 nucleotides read TGCGCCAGCAGCTTGAGTCGGCAGAACACCGGGGAGCTGTTTTTT. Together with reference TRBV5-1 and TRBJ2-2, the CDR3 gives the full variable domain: KAGVTQTPRYLIKTRGQQVTLSCSPISGHRSVSWYQQTPGQGLQFLFEYFSETQRNKGNFPGRFSGRQFSNSRSEMNVSTLELGDSALYLCASSLSRQNTGELFFGEGSRLTVL.

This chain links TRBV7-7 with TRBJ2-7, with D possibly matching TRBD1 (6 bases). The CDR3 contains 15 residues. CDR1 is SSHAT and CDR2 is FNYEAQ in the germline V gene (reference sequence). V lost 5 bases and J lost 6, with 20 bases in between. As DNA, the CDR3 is TGTGCCAGCAGCCCACAACCTTCAGGGGTGGGCGAGCAGTACTTC. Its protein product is CASSPQPSGVGEQYF.

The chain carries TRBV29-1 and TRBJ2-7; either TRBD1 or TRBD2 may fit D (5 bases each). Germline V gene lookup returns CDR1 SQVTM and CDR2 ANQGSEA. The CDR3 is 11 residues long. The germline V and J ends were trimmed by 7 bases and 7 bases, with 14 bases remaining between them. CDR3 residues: CSADGTGEQYF. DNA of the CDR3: TGCAGCGCTGACGGGACGGGGGAGCAGTACTTC.

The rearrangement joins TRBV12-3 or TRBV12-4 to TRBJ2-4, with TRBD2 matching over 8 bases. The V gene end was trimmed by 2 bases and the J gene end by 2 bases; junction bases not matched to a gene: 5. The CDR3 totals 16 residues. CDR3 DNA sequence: TGTGCCAGCAGTTTAATCGGGGGGGCGACCAAAAACATTCAGTACTTC. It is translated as CASSLIGGATKNIQYF.

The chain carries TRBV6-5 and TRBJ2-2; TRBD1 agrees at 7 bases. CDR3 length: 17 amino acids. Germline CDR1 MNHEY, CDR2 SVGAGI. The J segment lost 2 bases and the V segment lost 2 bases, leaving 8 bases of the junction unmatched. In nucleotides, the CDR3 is TGTGCCAGCAGTTACCCCCAGACAGGGTTAAACACCGGGGAGCTGTTTTTT. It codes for CASSYPQTGLNTGELFF.

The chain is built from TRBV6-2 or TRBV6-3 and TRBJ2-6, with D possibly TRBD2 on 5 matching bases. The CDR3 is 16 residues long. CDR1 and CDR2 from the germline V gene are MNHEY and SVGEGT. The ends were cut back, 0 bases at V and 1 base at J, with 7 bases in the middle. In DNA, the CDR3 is TGTGCCAGCAGTTACTCGAGCGGATCTGGGGCCAACGTCCTGACTTTC. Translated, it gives CASSYSSGSGANVLTF.

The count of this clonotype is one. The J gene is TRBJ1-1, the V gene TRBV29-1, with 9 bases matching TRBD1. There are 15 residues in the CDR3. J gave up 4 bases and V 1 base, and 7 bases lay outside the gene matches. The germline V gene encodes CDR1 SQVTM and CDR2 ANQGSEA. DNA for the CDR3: TGCAGCGTTGAAGGGAAGACAGGGGGTCTCACTGAAGCTTTCTTT. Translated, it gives CSVEGKTGGLTEAFF.

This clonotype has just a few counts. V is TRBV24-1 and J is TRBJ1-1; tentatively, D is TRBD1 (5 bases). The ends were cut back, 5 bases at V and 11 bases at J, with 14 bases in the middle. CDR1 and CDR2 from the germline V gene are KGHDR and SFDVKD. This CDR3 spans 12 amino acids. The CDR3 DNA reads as TGTGCCACCAGTGGCCGTAGGGGCAGCGCTTTCTTT. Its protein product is CATSGRRGSAFF.

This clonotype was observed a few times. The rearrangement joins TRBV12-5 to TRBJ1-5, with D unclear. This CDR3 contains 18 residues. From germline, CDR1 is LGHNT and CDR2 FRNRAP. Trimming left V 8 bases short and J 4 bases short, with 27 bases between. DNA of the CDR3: TGTGCTAGTAGACTCCCAAGGCCCCTTCGCCCAGGAAATCAGCCCCAGCATTTT. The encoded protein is CASRLPRPLRPGNQPQHF.

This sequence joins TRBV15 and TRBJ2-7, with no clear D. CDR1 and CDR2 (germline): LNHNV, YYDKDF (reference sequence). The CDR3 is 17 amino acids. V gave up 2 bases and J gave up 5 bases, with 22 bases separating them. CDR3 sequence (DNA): TGTGCCACCAGCAGAAGACGGTTTGCCCAGGTCAGCGACGAGCAGTACTTC. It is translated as CATSRRRFAQVSDEQYF.

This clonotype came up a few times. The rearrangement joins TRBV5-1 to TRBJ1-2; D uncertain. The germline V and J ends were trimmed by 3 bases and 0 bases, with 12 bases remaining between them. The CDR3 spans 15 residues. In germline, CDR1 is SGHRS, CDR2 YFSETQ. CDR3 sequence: CASSSNQVSNYGYTF. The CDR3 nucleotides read TGCGCCAGCAGCTCAAACCAGGTTTCTAACTATGGCTACACCTTC. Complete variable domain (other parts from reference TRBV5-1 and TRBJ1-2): KAGVTQTPRYLIKTRGQQVTLSCSPISGHRSVSWYQQTPGQGLQFLFEYFSETQRNKGNFPGRFSGRQFSNSRSEMNVSTLELGDSALYLCASSSNQVSNYGYTFGSGTRLTVV.

The CDR3 nucleotides read TGCGCCAGCAGCCCCGATCGGACAGAAACCAATGAGCAGTTCTTC. It yields the protein CASSPDRTETNEQFF. This sequence joins TRBV4-1 and TRBJ2-1; D is possibly TRBD1 (6 bases). This CDR3 spans 15 amino acids. Trimming took off 4 bases at V and 6 bases at J, with 16 bases between the two ends. Germline V gene lookup returns CDR1 MGHRA and CDR2 YSYEKL.

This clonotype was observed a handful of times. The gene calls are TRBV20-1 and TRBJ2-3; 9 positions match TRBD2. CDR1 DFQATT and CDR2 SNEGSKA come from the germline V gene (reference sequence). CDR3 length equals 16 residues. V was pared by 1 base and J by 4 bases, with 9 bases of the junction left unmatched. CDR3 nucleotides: TGCAGTGCTAGAGGGGCCGGGACTAGCACCCCAGATACGCAGTATTTT. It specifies CSARGAGTSTPDTQYF.